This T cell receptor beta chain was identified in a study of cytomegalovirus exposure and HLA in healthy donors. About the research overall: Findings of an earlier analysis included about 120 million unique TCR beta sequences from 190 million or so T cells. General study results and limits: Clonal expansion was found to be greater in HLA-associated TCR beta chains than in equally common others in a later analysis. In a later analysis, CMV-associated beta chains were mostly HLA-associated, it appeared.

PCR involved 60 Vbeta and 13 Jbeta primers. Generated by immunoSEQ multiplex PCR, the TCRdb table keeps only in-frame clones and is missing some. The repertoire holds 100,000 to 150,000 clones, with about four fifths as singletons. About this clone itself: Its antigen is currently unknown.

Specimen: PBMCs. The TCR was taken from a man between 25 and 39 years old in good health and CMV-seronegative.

The CDR3 DNA sequence: TGTGCCAGCAGTTACGAAGGACAGGGGATAGCACCCCTCCACTTT. It encodes CASSYEGQGIAPLHF. The chain joins TRBV6-5 to TRBJ1-6; TRBD1 agrees at 9 bases. V lost 2 bases to trimming and J lost 11 bases; unmatched junction nucleotides: 7. Germline assignment: CDR1 MNHEY and CDR2 SVGAGI. This CDR3 comprises 15 residues.